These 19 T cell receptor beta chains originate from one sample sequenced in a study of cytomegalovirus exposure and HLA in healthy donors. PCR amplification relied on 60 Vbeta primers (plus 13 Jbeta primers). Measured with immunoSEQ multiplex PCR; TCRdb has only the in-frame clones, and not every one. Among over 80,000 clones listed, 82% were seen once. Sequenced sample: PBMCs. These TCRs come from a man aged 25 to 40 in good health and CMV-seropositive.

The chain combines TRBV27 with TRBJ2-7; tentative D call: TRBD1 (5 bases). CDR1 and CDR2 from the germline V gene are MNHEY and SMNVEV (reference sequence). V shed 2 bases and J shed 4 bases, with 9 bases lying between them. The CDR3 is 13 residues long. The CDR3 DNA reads TGTGCCAGCAGTTTAATTGGGGCATACGAGCAGTACTTC. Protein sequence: CASSLIGAYEQYF.

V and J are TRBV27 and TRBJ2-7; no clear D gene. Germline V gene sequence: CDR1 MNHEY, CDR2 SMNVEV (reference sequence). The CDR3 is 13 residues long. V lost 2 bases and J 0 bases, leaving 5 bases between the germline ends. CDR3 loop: CASSLQNSYEQYF. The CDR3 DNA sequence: TGTGCCAGCAGTTTACAGAACTCCTACGAGCAGTACTTC.

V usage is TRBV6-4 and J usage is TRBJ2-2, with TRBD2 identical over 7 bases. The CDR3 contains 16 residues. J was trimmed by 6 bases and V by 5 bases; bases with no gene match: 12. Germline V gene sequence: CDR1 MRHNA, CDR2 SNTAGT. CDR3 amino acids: CASSPEGGSGPGELFF. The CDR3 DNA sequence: TGTGCCAGCAGTCCAGAGGGCGGGAGCGGACCCGGGGAGCTGTTTTTT.

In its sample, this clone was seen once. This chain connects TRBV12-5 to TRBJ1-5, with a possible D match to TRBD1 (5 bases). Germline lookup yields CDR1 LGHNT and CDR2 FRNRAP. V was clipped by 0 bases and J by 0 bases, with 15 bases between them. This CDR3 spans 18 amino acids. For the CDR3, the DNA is TGTGCTAGTGGTTTGGTCAGGGACTCTGGTTATAGCAATCAGCCCCAGCATTTT. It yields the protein CASGLVRDSGYSNQPQHF. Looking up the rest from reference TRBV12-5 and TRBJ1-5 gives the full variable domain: DARVTQTPRHKVTEMGQEVTMRCQPILGHNTVFWYRQTMMQGLELLAYFRNRAPLDDSGMPKDRFSAEMPDATLATLKIQPSEPRDSAVYFCASGLVRDSGYSNQPQHFGDGTRLSIL.

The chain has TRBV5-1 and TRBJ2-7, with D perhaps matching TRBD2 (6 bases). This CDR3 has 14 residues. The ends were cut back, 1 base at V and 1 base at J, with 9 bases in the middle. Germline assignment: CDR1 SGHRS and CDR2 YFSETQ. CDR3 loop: CASSLLGGSYEQYF. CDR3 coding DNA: TGCGCCAGCAGCTTGCTGGGGGGTTCCTACGAGCAGTACTTC.

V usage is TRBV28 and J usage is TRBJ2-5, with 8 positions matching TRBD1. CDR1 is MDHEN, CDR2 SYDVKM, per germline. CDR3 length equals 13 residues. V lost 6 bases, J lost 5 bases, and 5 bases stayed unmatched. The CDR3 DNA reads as TGTGCCAGCAGCCGGACAGGGTTGGAGACCCAGTACTTC. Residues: CASSRTGLETQYF.

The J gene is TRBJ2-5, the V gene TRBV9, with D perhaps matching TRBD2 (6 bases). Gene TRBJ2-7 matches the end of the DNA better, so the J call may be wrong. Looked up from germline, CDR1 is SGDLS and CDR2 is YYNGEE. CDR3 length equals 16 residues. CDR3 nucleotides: TGTGCCAGCAGCGTAGACGGGGGAGACAGCAAGTACGAGCAGTACTTC. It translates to CASSVDGGDSKYEQYF.

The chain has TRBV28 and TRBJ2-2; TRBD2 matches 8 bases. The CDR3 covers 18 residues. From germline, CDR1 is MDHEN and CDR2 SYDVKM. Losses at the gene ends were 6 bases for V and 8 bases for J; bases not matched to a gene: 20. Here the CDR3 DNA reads TGTGCCAGCAGCCCCGGGACTAGTACGAATAGCCACCGAGGGGAGCTGTTTTTT. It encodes CASSPGTSTNSHRGELFF.

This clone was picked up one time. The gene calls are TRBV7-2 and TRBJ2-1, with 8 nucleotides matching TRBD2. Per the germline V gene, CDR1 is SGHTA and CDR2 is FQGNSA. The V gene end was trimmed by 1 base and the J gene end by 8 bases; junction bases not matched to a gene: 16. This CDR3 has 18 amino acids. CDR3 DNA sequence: TGTGCCAGCAGCTTAGACCGGAGCGGGAGTTTCCAGAGCCATGAGCAGTTCTTC. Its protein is CASSLDRSGSFQSHEQFF.

The CDR3 nucleotides read TGCAGCGGGCGGCAGACTGAAGCTTTCTTT. Amino acids: CSGRQTEAFF. This chain joins TRBV29-1 and TRBJ1-1; D is ambiguous. Trimming removed 7 bases at V and 5 bases at J, with 8 bases between. Germline V gene data show CDR1 as SQVTM and CDR2 as ANQGSEA. This CDR3 has 10 amino acids.

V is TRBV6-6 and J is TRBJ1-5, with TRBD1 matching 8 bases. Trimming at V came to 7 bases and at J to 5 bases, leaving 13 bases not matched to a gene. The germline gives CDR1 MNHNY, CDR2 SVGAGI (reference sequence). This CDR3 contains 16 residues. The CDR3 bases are TGTGCCAGCACCCCCTGGGGACAGGTCTTCTATCAGCCCCAGCATTTT. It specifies CASTPWGQVFYQPQHF.

Written as DNA, the CDR3 is TGTGCCAGCAGCCAACAAAGCACCGGGGAGCTGTTTTTT. Translated, it gives CASSQQSTGELFF. This sequence joins TRBV11-2 and TRBJ2-2; no clear D. Trimming removed 5 bases at V and 4 bases at J, with 8 bases between. CDR3 length equals 13 residues. Per germline, CDR1 SGHAT and CDR2 FQNNGV.

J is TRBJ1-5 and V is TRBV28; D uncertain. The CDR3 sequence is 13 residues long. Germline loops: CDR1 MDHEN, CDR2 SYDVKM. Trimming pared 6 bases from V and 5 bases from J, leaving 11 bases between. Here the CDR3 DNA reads TGTGCCAGCAGCCTTAACCAGTATCAGCCCCAGCATTTT. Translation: CASSLNQYQPQHF.

This CDR3 reads CASRGNTGQDYEQYF. The CDR3 DNA follows: TGTGCCAGTCGGGGCAACACGGGACAAGACTACGAGCAGTACTTC. The chain couples TRBV19 to TRBJ2-7; D may be TRBD1 (6 bases). Germline V CDR1 and CDR2: LNHDA, SQIVND (reference sequence). V shed 8 bases and J shed 3 bases, with 20 bases lying between them. The CDR3 has 15 residues.

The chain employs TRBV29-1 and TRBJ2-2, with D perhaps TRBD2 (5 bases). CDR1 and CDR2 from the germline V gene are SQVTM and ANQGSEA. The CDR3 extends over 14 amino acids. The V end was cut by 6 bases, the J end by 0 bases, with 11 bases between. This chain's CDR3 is CSVGKGSNTGELFF. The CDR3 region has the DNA TGCAGCGTCGGGAAAGGTTCGAACACCGGGGAGCTGTTTTTT.

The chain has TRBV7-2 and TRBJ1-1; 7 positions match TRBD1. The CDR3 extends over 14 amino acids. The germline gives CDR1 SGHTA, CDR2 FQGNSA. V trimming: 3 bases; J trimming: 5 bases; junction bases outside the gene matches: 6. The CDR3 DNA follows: TGTGCCAGCAGCTTTCAGGGGGTGGGAACTGAAGCTTTCTTT. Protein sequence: CASSFQGVGTEAFF.

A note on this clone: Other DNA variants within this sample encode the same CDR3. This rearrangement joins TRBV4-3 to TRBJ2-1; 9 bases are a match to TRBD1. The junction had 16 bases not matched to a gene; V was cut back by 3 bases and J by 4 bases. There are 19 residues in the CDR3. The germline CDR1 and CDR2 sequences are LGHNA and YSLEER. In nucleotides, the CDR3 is TGCGCCAGCAGCCAGGGGCAGTCCCAGGACAGGGGCCTATACAATGAGCAGTTCTTC. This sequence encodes CASSQGQSQDRGLYNEQFF.

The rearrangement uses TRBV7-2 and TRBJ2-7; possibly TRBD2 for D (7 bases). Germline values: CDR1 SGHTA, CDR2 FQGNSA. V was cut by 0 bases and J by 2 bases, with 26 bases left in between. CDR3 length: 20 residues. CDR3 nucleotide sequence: TGTGCCAGCAGCTTAGCCCCATCTGGCAGGGGACTATTTAGTACCTACGAGCAGTACTTC. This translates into CASSLAPSGRGLFSTYEQYF.

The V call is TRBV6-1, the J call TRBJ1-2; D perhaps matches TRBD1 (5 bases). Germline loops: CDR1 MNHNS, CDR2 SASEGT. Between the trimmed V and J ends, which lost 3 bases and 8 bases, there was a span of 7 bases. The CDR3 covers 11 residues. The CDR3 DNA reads TGTGCCAGCAGTGAGGGGGGAGGCTACACCTTC. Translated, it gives CASSEGGGYTF.